This note documents a single T cell receptor beta chain sequence. No antigen is known for it. The data are from a study of shared clonotypes between healthy human individuals. The CDR3 contains 15 residues. Germline loops: CDR1 SGHRS, CDR2 YFSETQ. Trimming pared 0 bases from V and 6 bases from J, leaving 13 bases between. Running of the assay took place at deep level. TCRdb's table, derived via immunoSEQ multiplex PCR, lists solely in-frame clones and lacks some. The table shows some 530,000 clones, with around 80% occurring only once. General study results and limits: Only blood was sampled; tissue repertoires likely differ. Sequencing depth was a factor that was expected to affect clonotype sharing among donors.

None of the donors, who were healthy HIV-negative adults, had recently had acute infections or vaccinations. This clonotype originated in a woman aged 40 to 50 in good health. Some clones in this sample may be carry-over from other donors' samples. The specimen sequenced was PBMCs. The J gene is TRBJ2-1, the V gene TRBV5-1; unclear D gene. The CDR3 bases are TGCGCCAGCAGCTTGGTATTAGCACCCTCCAATGAGCAGTTCTTC. This encodes CASSLVLAPSNEQFF.